A single sample gave rise to the 16 T cell receptor beta chains below, sequenced in a study of cytomegalovirus exposure and HLA in healthy donors. PCR involved 60 Vbeta and 13 Jbeta primers. TCRdb keeps only in-frame clones here, not all; method: immunoSEQ multiplex PCR. In the table there are some 110,000 clones, around three quarters of which are singletons. Sequencing was carried out using PBMCs. These receptors all stem from a man in his thirties or forties in good health and CMV-seropositive.

The CDR3 sequence is CATSRDRLRSGNTIYF. CDR3 nucleotide sequence: TGTGCCACCAGCAGGGACAGGCTAAGGTCTGGAAACACCATATATTTT. This chain joins TRBV15 and TRBJ1-3, with 7 bases matching TRBD1. Germline CDR1 is LNHNV and CDR2 is YYDKDF (reference sequence). J gave up 1 base and V 3 bases, and 6 bases lay outside the gene matches. This CDR3 has 16 residues.

The chain is built from TRBV23-1 and TRBJ2-7; TRBD1 is a possible D gene (6 bases). TRBV23-1 is placed among ORFs of uncertain function. This CDR3 contains 16 residues. Trimming stripped 0 bases from V and 2 bases from J, with 14 bases between. For the CDR3, the DNA is TGCGCCAGCAGTCAATCGACAGGACAGAAAGCCTACGAGCAGTACTTC. Amino acids: CASSQSTGQKAYEQYF.

As regards this clone: One end of the junction varies from germline; a read error may be responsible. The chain joins TRBV7-9 to TRBJ1-5; 8 bases are a match to TRBD1. The CDR3 is made up of 16 amino acids. Germline CDR1 SEHNR, CDR2 FQNEAQ (reference sequence). The CDR3 nucleotides are TGTTCCAGCAGTTCTGTGACAGGGGTGAGCAATCAGCCCCAGCATTTT. This sequence encodes CSSSSVTGVSNQPQHF.

This clone was detected only once. In DNA form, the CDR3 reads TGTGCCAGCAGTGATAGCGGGAGGTCCTGGGGTGAGCAGTTCTTC. This gives the protein CASSDSGRSWGEQFF. V is TRBV2 and J is TRBJ2-1; 10 bases map to TRBD2. The germline V gene has CDR1 SNHLY and CDR2 FYNNEI. V shed 3 bases and J 9 bases; nucleotides not matched to a gene: 8. The CDR3 loop spans 15 amino acids.

J is TRBJ2-3 and V is TRBV5-1; TRBD2 aligns across 7 bases. J was trimmed by 2 bases and V by 5 bases; bases with no gene match: 11. The CDR3 has 16 amino acids. The V gene's germline CDR1 is SGHRS and CDR2 YFSETQ. As DNA, the CDR3 is TGCGCCAGCAGTTCTCAAGCTAGCGGATACACAGATACGCAGTATTTT. It yields the protein CASSSQASGYTDTQYF.

The V and J genes are TRBV6-5 and TRBJ2-1, with 11 nucleotides matching TRBD1. V was clipped by 1 base and J by 7 bases; unmatched bases: 3. Germline V lookup: CDR1 MNHEY, CDR2 SVGAGI. CDR3 length equals 15 residues. The CDR3 nucleotides read TGTGCCAGCAGTTACTGGGACAGGGGGTATAATGAGCAGTTCTTC. Its protein is CASSYWDRGYNEQFF.

To note about this clone: One end of the junction is discordant with germline, which a read error may explain. The chain has TRBV7-9 and TRBJ1-2, with D possibly matching TRBD1 (6 bases). Germline CDR1 reads SEHNR; CDR2 reads FQNEAQ (reference sequence). The length of the CDR3 is 15 residues. CDR3 residues: CSSSQGRGEVYGYTF. In DNA form, the CDR3 reads TGTTCCAGCAGCCAGGGGCGTGGAGAGGTCTATGGCTACACCTTC.

The V call is TRBV19, the J call TRBJ1-4; D remains unclear. The CDR3 spans 15 residues. V was trimmed by 7 bases and J by 0 bases, leaving 12 bases between them. The V gene's germline CDR1 is LNHDA and CDR2 SQIVND (reference sequence). The CDR3 reads CASTLRQATNEKLFF. The CDR3 coding sequence is TGTGCCAGTACCCTTCGGCAGGCAACTAATGAAAAACTGTTTTTT. The full variable domain, its missing parts supplied by reference TRBV19 and TRBJ1-4, is DGGITQSPKYLFRKEGQNVTLSCEQNLNHDAMYWYRQDPGQGLRLIYYSQIVNDFQKGDIAEGYSVSREKKESFPLTVTSAQKNPTAFYLCASTLRQATNEKLFFGSGTQLSVL.

This chain uses TRBV7-2 with TRBJ2-1; 12 nucleotides line up with TRBD2. Germline lookup yields CDR1 SGHTA and CDR2 FQGNSA. The junction had 5 bases not matched to a gene; V was cut back by 2 bases and J by 9 bases. The CDR3 runs 15 residues. The CDR3 coding sequence is TGTGCCAGCAGCTTAAGGTCTAGCGGGGGGGCTGAGCAGTTCTTC. Encoded protein: CASSLRSSGGAEQFF.

The chain employs TRBV15 and TRBJ2-3; the D gene is possibly TRBD1 (5 bases). The CDR3 has 14 residues. Germline V gene lookup returns CDR1 LNHNV and CDR2 YYDKDF (reference sequence). Trimming left V 1 base short and J 2 bases short, with 7 bases between. CDR3 sequence (DNA): TGTGCCACCAGCAGAGCAGGGCTCACAGATACGCAGTATTTT. It codes for CATSRAGLTDTQYF.

The V and J genes are TRBV7-2 and TRBJ1-1; D is undetermined. CDR1 SGHTA and CDR2 FQGNSA come from the germline V gene. V was clipped by 5 bases and J by 7 bases, with 11 bases between them. CDR3 length: 12 residues. CDR3 region: CASSPFTGEAFF. The CDR3 coding sequence is TGTGCCAGCAGCCCATTTACTGGTGAAGCTTTCTTT. Combining the CDR3 with reference TRBV7-2 and TRBJ1-1 gives the whole variable domain GAGVSQSPSNKVTEKGKDVELRCDPISGHTALYWYRQSLGQGLEFLIYFQGNSAPDKSGLPSDRFSAERTGGSVSTLTIQRTQQEDSAVYLCASSPFTGEAFFGQGTRLTVV.

J is TRBJ2-5 and V is TRBV29-1; no clear D gene. V dropped 4 bases and J dropped 6 bases, with 9 bases sitting between them. The CDR3 extends over 11 amino acids. The V gene's germline CDR1 is SQVTM and CDR2 ANQGSEA. The CDR3 here is CSVGSAQTQYF. The CDR3 nucleotides are TGCAGCGTTGGGTCAGCGCAGACCCAGTACTTC.

This clone was observed once. The chain combines TRBV11-2 with TRBJ1-3, with a possible D match to TRBD1 (5 bases). CDR1 SGHAT and CDR2 FQNNGV come from the germline V gene. This CDR3 has 16 residues. Trimming took 3 bases from V and 4 from J, leaving 16 bases between them. The CDR3 bases are TGTGCCAGCAGCTTCAGAGGGGCGGGGGTCGGAAACACCATATATTTT. It translates to CASSFRGAGVGNTIYF.

Written as DNA, the CDR3 is TGTGCCAGCAGTTCAAGACTAGCGACTGAGCAGTTCTTC. Amino acid sequence: CASSSRLATEQFF. The gene calls are TRBV27 and TRBJ2-1; TRBD2 aligns across 8 bases. V shed 4 bases and J 9 bases; nucleotides not matched to a gene: 5. The CDR3 has 13 amino acids. Germline V gene data show CDR1 as MNHEY and CDR2 as SMNVEV (reference sequence).

This chain uses TRBV4-3 with TRBJ1-2, with D possibly being TRBD1 (5 bases). Germline CDR1 and CDR2: LGHNA and YSLEER. Deletions cut 3 bases from V and 7 bases from J, with 18 bases between. The CDR3 sequence is 15 residues long. The CDR3 region is CASSQTVLGSAGYTF. CDR3 DNA sequence: TGCGCCAGCAGCCAGACAGTCTTAGGTTCGGCTGGCTACACCTTC.

This clone was seen more than once but under ten times. This rearrangement joins TRBV6-6 to TRBJ1-3; 8 bases agree with TRBD1. CDR1 and CDR2 from the germline V gene are MNHNY and SVGAGI (reference sequence). Trimming at V came to 6 bases and at J to 2 bases, leaving 6 bases not matched to a gene. The CDR3 consists of 15 residues. In DNA form, the CDR3 reads TGTGCCAGCAGACGCGGACAGGGTGCTGGAAACACCATATATTTT. Its protein product is CASRRGQGAGNTIYF.